This T cell receptor beta chain was sequenced for a study of radiation and T cells in renal cell carcinoma. Points from the study as a whole: In blood, top tumor clones expanded by 2 weeks, shrinking by 4.

Notes on this clone: The target antigen is unknown.

Using immunoSEQ multiplex PCR, the repertoire was profiled, and TCRdb retains in-frame clones only, with some absent. The sample contains 120,000 to 150,000 clones, 86% of which appear only once. The sample's time point: blood 4 weeks post-SBRT, at nephrectomy. Stated treatment: 15 Gy SBRT to primary tumor, nephrectomy 4 weeks later. Radiation-treated patients gave blood at baseline, week 2 and week 4. Per the germline V gene, CDR1 is LNHDA and CDR2 is SQIVND (reference sequence). The V end lost 5 bases, the J end lost 0 bases, and 11 bases lay between the germline ends. CDR3 length: 14 residues. The chain recombines TRBV19 with TRBJ2-7, with no clear D. This material consisted of blood, taken from a patient whose treatment included radiotherapy and nephrectomy. This clonotype was obtained from a woman in her forties or fifties with renal cell carcinoma. The chain's CDR3 is CASSARVDSYEQYF. CDR3 DNA: TGTGCCAGTAGTGCCCGCGTAGACTCCTACGAGCAGTACTTC.